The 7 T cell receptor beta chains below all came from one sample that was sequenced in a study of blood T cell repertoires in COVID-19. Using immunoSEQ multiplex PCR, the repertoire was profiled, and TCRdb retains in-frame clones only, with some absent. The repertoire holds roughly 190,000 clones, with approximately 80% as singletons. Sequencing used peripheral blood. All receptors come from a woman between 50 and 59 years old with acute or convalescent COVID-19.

CDR3 residues: CASSLAAGGNTEAFF. In nucleotides, the CDR3 is TGCGCCAGCAGCTTGGCGGCAGGGGGCAACACTGAAGCTTTCTTT. V usage is TRBV5-1 and J usage is TRBJ1-1; 8 nucleotides match TRBD1. The CDR3 is 15 residues long. Germline loops: CDR1 SGHRS, CDR2 YFSETQ. Germline trimming cut 0 bases from V and 2 bases from J; bases unmatched to any gene: 3.

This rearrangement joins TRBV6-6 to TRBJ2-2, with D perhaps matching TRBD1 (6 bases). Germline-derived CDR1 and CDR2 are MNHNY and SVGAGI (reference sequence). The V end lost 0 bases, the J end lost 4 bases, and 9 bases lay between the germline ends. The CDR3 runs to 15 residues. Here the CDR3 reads CASSYSAGATGELFF. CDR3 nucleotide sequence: TGTGCCAGCAGTTACTCGGCAGGGGCCACCGGGGAGCTGTTTTTT.

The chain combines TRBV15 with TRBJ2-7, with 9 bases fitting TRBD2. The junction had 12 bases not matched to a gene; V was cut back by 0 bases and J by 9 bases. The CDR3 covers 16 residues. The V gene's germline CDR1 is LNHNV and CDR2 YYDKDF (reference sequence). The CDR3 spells CATSRDNSRLADRQYF. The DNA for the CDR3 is TGTGCCACCAGCAGAGACAACTCGAGACTAGCGGACAGGCAGTACTTC.

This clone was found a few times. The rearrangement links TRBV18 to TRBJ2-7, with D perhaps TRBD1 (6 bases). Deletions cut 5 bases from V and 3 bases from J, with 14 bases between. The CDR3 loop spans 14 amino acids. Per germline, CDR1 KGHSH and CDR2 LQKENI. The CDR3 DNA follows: TGTGCCAGCTCAGCTGTGACAGGCGACTACGAGCAGTACTTC. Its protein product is CASSAVTGDYEQYF.

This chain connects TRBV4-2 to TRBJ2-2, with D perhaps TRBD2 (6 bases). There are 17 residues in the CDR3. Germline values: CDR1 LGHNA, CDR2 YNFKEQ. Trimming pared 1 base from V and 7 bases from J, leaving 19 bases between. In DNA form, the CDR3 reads TGTGCCAGCAGCCAAGGTCTAGCGTTGGAGCGAGGCGGGGAGCTGTTTTTT. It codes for CASSQGLALERGGELFF.

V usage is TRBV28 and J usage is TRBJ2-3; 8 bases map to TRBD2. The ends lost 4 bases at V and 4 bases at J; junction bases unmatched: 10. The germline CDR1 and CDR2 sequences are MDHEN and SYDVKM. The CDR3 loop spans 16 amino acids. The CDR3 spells CASSSLSGSSSDTQYF. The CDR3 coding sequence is TGTGCCAGCAGTTCGTTAAGCGGGAGTTCCTCAGATACGCAGTATTTT.

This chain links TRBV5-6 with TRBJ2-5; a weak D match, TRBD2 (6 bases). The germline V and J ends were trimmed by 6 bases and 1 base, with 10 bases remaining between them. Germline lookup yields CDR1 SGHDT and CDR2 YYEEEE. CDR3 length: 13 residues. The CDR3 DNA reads TGTGCCAGCAAGGGACTTACCCAAGAGACCCAGTACTTC. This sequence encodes CASKGLTQETQYF.